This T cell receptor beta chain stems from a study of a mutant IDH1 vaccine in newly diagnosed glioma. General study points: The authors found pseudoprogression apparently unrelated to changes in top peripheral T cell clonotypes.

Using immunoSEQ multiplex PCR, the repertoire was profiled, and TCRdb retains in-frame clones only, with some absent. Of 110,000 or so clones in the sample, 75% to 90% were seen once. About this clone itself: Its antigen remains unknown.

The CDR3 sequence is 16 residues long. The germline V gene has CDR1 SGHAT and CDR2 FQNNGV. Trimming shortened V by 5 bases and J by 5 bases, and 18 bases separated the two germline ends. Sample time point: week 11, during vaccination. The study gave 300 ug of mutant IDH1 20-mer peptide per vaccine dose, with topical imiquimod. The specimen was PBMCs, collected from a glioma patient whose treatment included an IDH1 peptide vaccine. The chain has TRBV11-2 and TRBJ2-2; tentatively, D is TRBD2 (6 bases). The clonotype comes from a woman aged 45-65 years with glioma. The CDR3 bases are TGTGCCAGCAGCGTTACAGGAGGGAGCGGAACCGGGGAGCTGTTTTTT. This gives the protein CASSVTGGSGTGELFF.